This T cell receptor beta chain was captured by sequencing in a study of post-analysis software for immune sequencing data. Study background: Courses of disease covered relapsing-remitting, secondary progressive and progressive-relapsing multiple sclerosis.

General observations from the study: Strong co-clustering by F measure was evident for samples that had been prepared in the same batch. With TRBV5-6, TRBV5-1 and TRBV20-1 included, about five TRBV segments were more frequent in patients than in controls. Diversity measured as normalized Chao1 was significantly lower in multiple sclerosis patients than in controls.

Included in the TCR beta cDNA libraries were unique molecular identifiers. T cells numbering roughly 0.85 to 11 million yielded some 520,000 cDNA molecules. One entry per CDR3 protein, called by TCRdb with MiXCR from the PCR reads. The table records roughly 650,000 distinct CDR3 sequences, 55% to 70% of them present only once. As for this clonotype: No antigen is known for it.

V dropped 3 bases and J dropped 6 bases, with 16 bases sitting between them. The CDR3 loop spans 14 amino acids. Germline V gene lookup returns CDR1 DFQATT and CDR2 SNEGSKA (reference sequence). The sequenced sample was blood. The rearrangement links TRBV20-1 to TRBJ2-3; no reliable D call. The receptor was isolated from a girl aged 2 to 10 with multiple sclerosis. CDR3 DNA: TGCAGTGCTAGGGGTACAGATAGCAGGGATACGCAGTATTTT. It is translated as CSARGTDSRDTQYF.